These T cell receptor beta chains were read from a single sample in a study of shared clonotypes between healthy human individuals. TCRdb's table, derived via immunoSEQ multiplex PCR, lists solely in-frame clones and lacks some. In the table there are around 2,000,000 clones, about 95% of which are singletons. The source material was naive CD8+ T cells sorted from blood. These receptors all stem from a man between 18 and 35 years old in good health. CDR3s include the opening cysteine and the closing phenylalanine or tryptophan. D genes are given only for firm matches.

v_gene: TRBV2
d_gene: .
j_gene: TRBJ1-1
CDR3aa: CASSDATAEAFF
CDR3nt: TGTGCCAGCAGTGACGCCACCGCCGAAGCTTTCTTT

v_gene: TRBV10-2
d_gene: .
j_gene: TRBJ1-3
CDR3aa: CASSEWGNTIYF
CDR3nt: TGCGCCAGCAGTGAATGGGGAAACACCATATATTTT

v_gene: TRBV11-2
d_gene: .
j_gene: TRBJ2-3
CDR3aa: CASSAAIWDSTGTDTQYF
CDR3nt: TGTGCCAGCAGCGCTGCCATCTGGGACTCTACTGGCACAGATACGCAGTATTTT

v_gene: TRBV11-3
d_gene: TRBD2
j_gene: TRBJ2-7
CDR3aa: CASSLASGRLGYEQYF
CDR3nt: TGTGCCAGCAGCTTAGCCAGCGGGAGACTAGGGTACGAGCAGTACTTC

v_gene: TRBV27
d_gene: .
j_gene: TRBJ2-7
CDR3aa: CASSFGQGSYEQYF
CDR3nt: TGTGCCAGCAGTTTCGGGCAGGGCTCCTACGAGCAGTACTTC

v_gene: TRBV10-2
d_gene: TRBD2
j_gene: TRBJ2-7
CDR3aa: CASSEWGLAGVYEQYF
CDR3nt: TGCGCCAGCAGTGAGTGGGGACTAGCGGGAGTCTACGAGCAGTACTTC

v_gene: TRBV4-1
d_gene: .
j_gene: TRBJ2-1
CDR3aa: CASSQFGYPDPYNEQFF
CDR3nt: TGCGCCAGCAGCCAGTTCGGGTACCCAGATCCCTACAATGAGCAGTTCTTC

v_gene: TRBV7-9
d_gene: .
j_gene: TRBJ1-5
CDR3aa: CASSLGGDTVHPQHF
CDR3nt: TGTGCCAGCAGCTTAGGCGGTGATACAGTCCACCCCCAGCATTTT

v_gene: TRBV7-9
d_gene: TRBD1
j_gene: TRBJ2-3
CDR3aa: CASSQGTGTDTQYF
CDR3nt: TGTGCCAGCAGCCAAGGGACAGGGACAGATACGCAGTATTTT

v_gene: TRBV16
d_gene: .
j_gene: TRBJ2-3
CDR3aa: CASSQSSGGTDTQYF
CDR3nt: TGTGCCAGCAGCCAATCCTCCGGGGGCACAGATACGCAGTATTTT

v_gene: TRBV4-2
d_gene: .
j_gene: TRBJ1-3
CDR3aa: CASSQVGEGSGNTIYF
CDR3nt: TGTGCCAGCAGCCAAGTAGGCGAGGGGTCTGGAAACACCATATATTTT

v_gene: TRBV9
d_gene: TRBD2
j_gene: TRBJ2-3
CDR3aa: CASSVSRTSGNTDTQYF
CDR3nt: TGTGCCAGCAGCGTATCCCGTACTAGCGGGAACACAGATACGCAGTATTTT